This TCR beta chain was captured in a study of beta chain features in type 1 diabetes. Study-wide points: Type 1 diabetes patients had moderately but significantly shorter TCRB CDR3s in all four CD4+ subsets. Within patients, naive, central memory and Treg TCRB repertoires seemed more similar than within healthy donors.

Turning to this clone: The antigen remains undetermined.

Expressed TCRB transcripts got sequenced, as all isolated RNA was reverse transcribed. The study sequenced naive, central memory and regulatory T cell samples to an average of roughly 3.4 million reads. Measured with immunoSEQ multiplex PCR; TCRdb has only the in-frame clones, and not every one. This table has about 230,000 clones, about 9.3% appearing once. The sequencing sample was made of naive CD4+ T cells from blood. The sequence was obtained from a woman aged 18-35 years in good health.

This chain's CDR3 is CASSLQGPNTEAFF. The DNA of the CDR3 is TGCGCCAGCAGCTTGCAGGGGCCGAACACTGAAGCTTTCTTT. The V gene is TRBV5-1, the J gene TRBJ1-1, with D perhaps TRBD1 (6 bases). V lost 1 base and J lost 1, with 8 bases in between. The CDR3 is 14 amino acids. Germline V lookup: CDR1 SGHRS, CDR2 YFSETQ. Supplemented by reference TRBV5-1 and TRBJ1-1, the full variable domain reads KAGVTQTPRYLIKTRGQQVTLSCSPISGHRSVSWYQQTPGQGLQFLFEYFSETQRNKGNFPGRFSGRQFSNSRSEMNVSTLELGDSALYLCASSLQGPNTEAFFGQGTRLTVV.